This T cell receptor beta chain appears in the sequencing data of a study of blood T cell repertoires in COVID-19. Study details: Some COVID-19 samples were acute and others convalescent; all came from the United States, Italy and Spain. Sources were T cells, B-cell-depleted T cells, or PBMCs; the material itself was cDNA or gDNA.

In the original analysis: Counts of nucleated cells, estimated from reference gene primer amplification, were obtained. Sequencing was performed with immunoSEQ multiplex PCR; in TCRdb, only in-frame clones are kept and a portion is missing. D and trimming come from the DNA, and the V and J calls and clone size come from that table. Among about 130,000 clones, 65% to 90% were seen once, and the ten largest hold 25% to 30%. CDR3 size: 14 residues. Trimming removed 0 bases from V and 5 bases from J, with 11 bases in between. The germline V gene has CDR1 SGDLS and CDR2 YYNGEE. The sequence derives from a woman aged 80 or over with acute or convalescent COVID-19. Sequenced material: peripheral blood. This chain connects TRBV9 to TRBJ1-2; D gene ambiguous. The CDR3, as DNA: TGTGCCAGCAGCGTAGGAGGGTCTCGGTATGGCTACACCTTC. This codes for CASSVGGSRYGYTF.